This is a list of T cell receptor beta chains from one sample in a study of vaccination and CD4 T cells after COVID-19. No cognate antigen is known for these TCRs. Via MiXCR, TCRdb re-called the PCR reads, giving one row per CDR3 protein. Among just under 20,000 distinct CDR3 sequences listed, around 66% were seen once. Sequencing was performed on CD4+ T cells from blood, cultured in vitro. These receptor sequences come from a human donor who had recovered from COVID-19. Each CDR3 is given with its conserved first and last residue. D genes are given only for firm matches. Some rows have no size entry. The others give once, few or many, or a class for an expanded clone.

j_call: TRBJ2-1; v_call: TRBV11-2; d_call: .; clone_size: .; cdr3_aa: CASSPPGASGANYNEQFF; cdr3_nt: TGTGCCAGCAGCCCCCCTGGGGCAAGTGGAGCGAACTACAATGAGCAGTTCTTC
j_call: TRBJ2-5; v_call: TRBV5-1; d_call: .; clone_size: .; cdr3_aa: CASSPGQFVQETQYF; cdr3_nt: TGCGCCAGCAGCCCTGGACAGTTTGTCCAAGAGACCCAGTACTTC
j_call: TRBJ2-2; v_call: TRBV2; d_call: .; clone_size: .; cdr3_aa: CASSGDSGWNTGELFF; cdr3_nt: TGTGCCAGCAGTGGAGACAGCGGGTGGAACACCGGGGAGCTGTTTTTT
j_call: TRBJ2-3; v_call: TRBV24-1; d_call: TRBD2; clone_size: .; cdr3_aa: CATRRELEDTQYF; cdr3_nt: TGTGCCACCAGGCGGGAGTTAGAAGATACGCAGTATTTT
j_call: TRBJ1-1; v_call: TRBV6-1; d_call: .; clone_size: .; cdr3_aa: CASKVTFPPEAFF; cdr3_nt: TGTGCCAGCAAGGTGACATTCCCCCCCGAAGCTTTCTTT
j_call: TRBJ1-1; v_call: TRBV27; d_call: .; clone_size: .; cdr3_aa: CATQEQGVNTEAFF; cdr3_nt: TGTGCCACCCAGGAGCAGGGAGTGAACACTGAAGCTTTCTTT
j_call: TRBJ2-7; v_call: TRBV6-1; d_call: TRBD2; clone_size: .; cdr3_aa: CASEKGLHSYEQYF; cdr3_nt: TGTGCCAGCGAAAAGGGACTACACAGCTACGAGCAGTACTTC
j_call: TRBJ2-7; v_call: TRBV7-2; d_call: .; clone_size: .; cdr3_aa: CASGPGARLSEQYF; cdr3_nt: TGTGCCAGCGGTCCAGGTGCGCGCCTCTCCGAGCAGTACTTC
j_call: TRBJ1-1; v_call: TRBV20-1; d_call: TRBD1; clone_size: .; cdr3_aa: CSAKDREGTEAFF; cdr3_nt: TGCAGTGCTAAAGACAGGGAGGGGACTGAAGCTTTCTTT
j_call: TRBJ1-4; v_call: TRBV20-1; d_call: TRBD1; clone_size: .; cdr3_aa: CSAGQGEREKLFF; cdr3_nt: TGCAGTGCTGGCCAGGGGGAAAGGGAAAAACTGTTTTTT
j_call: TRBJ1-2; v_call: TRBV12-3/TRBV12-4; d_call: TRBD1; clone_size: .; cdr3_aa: CASLLRGTAPNYGYTF; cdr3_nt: TGTGCCAGCCTTCTCCGGGGGACAGCACCTAACTATGGCTACACCTTC
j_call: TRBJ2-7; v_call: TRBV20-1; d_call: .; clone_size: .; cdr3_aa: CSARDSAGNSYEQYF; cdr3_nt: TGCAGTGCTAGAGATAGCGCGGGGAATTCCTACGAGCAGTACTTC
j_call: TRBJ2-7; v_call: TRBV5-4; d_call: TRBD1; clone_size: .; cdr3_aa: CASSSTGSSYEQYF; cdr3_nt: TGTGCCAGCAGCTCGACAGGGAGCTCCTACGAGCAGTACTTC
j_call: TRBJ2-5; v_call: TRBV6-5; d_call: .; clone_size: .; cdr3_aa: CASSYHPGRGALRTQYF; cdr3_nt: TGTGCCAGCAGTTACCATCCTGGTAGGGGGGCCCTGCGGACCCAGTACTTC
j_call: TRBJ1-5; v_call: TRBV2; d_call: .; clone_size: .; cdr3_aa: CASSSGFIVDQPQHF; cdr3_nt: TGTGCCAGCAGTTCAGGGTTCATTGTGGATCAGCCCCAGCATTTT
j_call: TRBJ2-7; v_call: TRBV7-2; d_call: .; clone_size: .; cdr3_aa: CASSRSSPHEQYF; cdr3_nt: TGTGCCAGCAGCCGTAGTAGTCCCCACGAGCAGTACTTC
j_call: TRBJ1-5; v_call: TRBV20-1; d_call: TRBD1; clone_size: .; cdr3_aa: CSAASGTANQPQHF; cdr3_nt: TGCAGTGCAGCCTCCGGGACAGCAAATCAGCCCCAGCATTTT
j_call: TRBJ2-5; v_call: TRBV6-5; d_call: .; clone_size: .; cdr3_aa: CASSYGAARETQYF; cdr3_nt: TGTGCCAGCAGTTACGGGGCCGCGCGGGAGACCCAGTACTTC
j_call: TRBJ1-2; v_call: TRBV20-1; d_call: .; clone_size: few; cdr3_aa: CSARDHLPNYGYTF; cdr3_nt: TGCAGTGCTAGAGATCATCTTCCTAACTATGGCTACACCTTC
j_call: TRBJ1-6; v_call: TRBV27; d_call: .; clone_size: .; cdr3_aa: CASTKVGSPLHF; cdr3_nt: TGTGCCAGCACCAAAGTCGGCTCACCCCTCCACTTT